One and the same sample provided the 24 T cell receptor beta chains below, sequenced in a study of blood T cell repertoires in COVID-19 (dated by TCRdb to 2018 to 2020). The library was generated by the immunoSEQ multiplex PCR assay. TCRdb limited this immuneACCESS table to in-frame rearrangements with V and J called. A share of clones is missing; checked studies link under half to unresolved V genes, and the rest is unexplained. The sample table shows about 230,000 clones, and around 83% are seen once. Jointly, the top ten make up roughly 7.8% of the sample. Sequenced input: peripheral blood. The receptors shown here come from a man in his forties with active or convalescent COVID-19.

This chain uses TRBV7-9 with TRBJ1-2, with 11 bases matching TRBD1. In germline, CDR1 is SEHNR, CDR2 FQNEAQ (reference sequence). V gave up 4 bases and J gave up 2 bases; unmatched junction bases: 3. This CDR3 is built from 15 residues. CDR3 in DNA: TGTGCCAGCAGCTCTGGACAGGGGGCGAACTATGGCTACACCTTC. Translated: CASSSGQGANYGYTF.

CDR3 sequence: CASRTGYVEKLFF. DNA of the CDR3: TGTGCCAGCAGGACAGGGTACGTTGAAAAACTGTTTTTT. This chain connects TRBV6-5 to TRBJ1-4, with 7 bases matching TRBD1. The V segment lost 6 bases and the J segment 7 bases; nucleotides outside the gene matches: 5. Per germline, CDR1 MNHEY and CDR2 SVGAGI. This CDR3 spans 13 amino acids.

This clone was seen just once. This sequence joins TRBV5-1 and TRBJ1-1; TRBD1 might be the D (6 bases). Germline-derived CDR1 and CDR2 are SGHRS and YFSETQ. This CDR3 region has 15 residues. Trimming pared 0 bases from V and 2 bases from J, leaving 11 bases between. The CDR3 spells CASSLGAGANTEAFF. In DNA form, the CDR3 reads TGCGCCAGCAGCTTGGGAGCAGGGGCCAACACTGAAGCTTTCTTT.

The chain couples TRBV4-1 to TRBJ2-3, with 10 bases fitting TRBD2. After removal of 1 base from V and 2 bases from J, the junction contained 3 bases not matched to a gene. Germline V CDR1 and CDR2: MGHRA, YSYEKL. The CDR3 extends over 16 amino acids. DNA for the CDR3: TGCGCCAGCAGCCAAGGAGCGGGAGGGACCACAGATACGCAGTATTTT. The encoded protein is CASSQGAGGTTDTQYF.

This clone was seen a few times. The chain links TRBV9 to TRBJ1-2; TRBD1 might be the D (6 bases). The ends were cut back, 4 bases at V and 8 bases at J, with 27 bases in the middle. CDR1 and CDR2 (germline): SGDLS, YYNGEE. The CDR3 is made up of 17 amino acids. In DNA, the CDR3 is TGTGCCAGCAGCCCCAGCCTGACACAGGGTACCTTAAGGGGCTACACCTTC. It is translated as CASSPSLTQGTLRGYTF.

This chain's CDR3 is CASTTGRRTDTQYF. The CDR3 DNA is TGTGCCAGCACGACAGGTCGACGCACAGATACGCAGTATTTT. The chain joins TRBV5-4 to TRBJ2-3, with D possibly matching TRBD1 (6 bases). The CDR3 has 14 amino acids. Germline values: CDR1 SGHNT, CDR2 YYREEE (reference sequence). V lost 6 bases and J lost 1, with 12 bases in between.

This sequence joins TRBV3-1 (or the pseudogene TRBV3-2) and TRBJ1-2; 7 nucleotides align to TRBD1. This CDR3 contains 16 residues. V shed 0 bases and J 2 bases; nucleotides not matched to a gene: 6. Germline values: CDR1 LGHDT, CDR2 YNNKEL (reference sequence). The CDR3 loop is CASSQDRRQGNYGYTF. The CDR3 DNA follows: TGTGCCAGCAGCCAAGATAGAAGACAGGGAAACTATGGCTACACCTTC.

The genes are TRBV6-2 or TRBV6-3 and TRBJ2-7; unclear D gene. The CDR3 spans 13 residues. V was shortened by 1 base and J by 5 bases, with 9 bases between the two germline ends. Germline CDR1 reads MNHEY; CDR2 reads SVGEGT. CDR3 sequence: CASSYYSPNEQYF. Written as DNA, the CDR3 is TGTGCCAGCAGTTACTATAGCCCCAACGAGCAGTACTTC.

The chain links TRBV7-9 to TRBJ2-1, with 10 positions matching TRBD1. CDR3 length: 14 amino acids. CDR1 is SEHNR and CDR2 is FQNEAQ in the germline V gene (reference sequence). V gave up 1 base and J gave up 8 bases; unmatched junction bases: 2. CDR3 loop: CASSLVTGGDEQFF. The CDR3 DNA reads TGTGCCAGCAGCTTAGTGACAGGGGGCGATGAGCAGTTCTTC.

V usage is TRBV21-1 and J usage is TRBJ2-7; TRBD2, as called in the table, went unchecked against the DNA. TRBV21-1 is shown as a pseudogene. The CDR3 covers 15 residues. CDR3 bases: TGTGCCAGCAGCAACTCTTGCGGGGAAACCTACGAGCAGTACTTC. Its translation is CASSNSCGETYEQYF.

This clone was found once. The CDR3 protein is CASSPAGTGNSEQYF. CDR3 in DNA: TGTGCCAGCAGCCCCGCCGGGACAGGTAACAGCGAGCAGTACTTC. V and J are TRBV5-4 and TRBJ2-7, with TRBD1 identical over 8 bases. This CDR3 is built from 15 residues. V was pared by 4 bases and J by 6 bases, with 12 bases of the junction left unmatched. The germline V gene has CDR1 SGHNT and CDR2 YYREEE (reference sequence).

This clone was observed a handful of times. The V gene is TRBV16, the J gene TRBJ2-3, with D unclear. Germline V gene data show CDR1 as KGHSY and CDR2 as FQNENV. V lost 2 bases and J 0 bases, leaving 6 bases between the germline ends. The CDR3 runs to 14 residues. CDR3 amino acids: CASSQLRSTDTQYF. The CDR3 DNA reads as TGTGCCAGCAGCCAACTCCGTAGCACAGATACGCAGTATTTT.

This clone appeared once. The genes are TRBV28 and TRBJ1-2, with D possibly TRBD1 on 6 matching bases. Per germline, CDR1 MDHEN and CDR2 SYDVKM. CDR3 length equals 14 residues. V shed 6 bases and J shed 8 bases, with 19 bases lying between them. In DNA form, the CDR3 reads TGTGCCAGCAGCACCCCGGGGGGGCTCTACGGCTACACCTTC. Its translation: CASSTPGGLYGYTF.

Only one count was recorded for this clone. This sequence joins TRBV7-2 and TRBJ1-6; the D is unclear. Trimming cost V 5 bases and J 0 bases, with 11 bases left between them. The CDR3 totals 16 residues. Germline CDR1 SGHTA, CDR2 FQGNSA. The CDR3 sequence: CASSPEKSSYNSPLHF. In nucleotides, the CDR3 is TGTGCCAGCAGCCCCGAAAAGAGCTCCTATAATTCACCCCTCCACTTT.

This chain joins TRBV10-3 and TRBJ2-2; possible D gene TRBD1, 6 bases. The germline V gene has CDR1 ENHRY and CDR2 SYGVKD. V lost 10 bases to trimming and J lost 0 bases, with 9 bases between them. The CDR3 has 13 residues. This chain's CDR3 is CATGTSNTGELFF. The CDR3 DNA reads TGTGCCACCGGGACATCGAACACCGGGGAGCTGTTTTTT.

The chain combines TRBV30 with TRBJ1-2, with D maybe TRBD1 (6 bases). The CDR3 covers 17 residues. CDR1 is GTSNPN, CDR2 SVGIG, per germline (reference sequence). The V gene lost 1 base and the J gene lost 4 bases, with 22 bases spanning the gap. DNA for the CDR3: TGTGCCTGGAGTGCAGGGACGGGGAGGGGGGCCATCTATGGCTACACCTTC. This gives the protein CAWSAGTGRGAIYGYTF.

Turning to this clone: At one boundary the junction diverges from the germline segment, which might be a read error. This chain uses TRBV5-4 with TRBJ2-4, with a weak D call TRBD2 (5 bases). Per germline, CDR1 SGHNT and CDR2 YYREEE (reference sequence). This CDR3 is built from 13 residues. CDR3 DNA sequence: TGTGCCAGCAGCGGGGAGTCCCCTAGAGAGATCCGCTTC. Amino acids: CASSGESPREIRF.

This chain links TRBV7-9 with TRBJ2-3; TRBD2 aligns across 11 bases. This CDR3 spans 18 amino acids. CDR1 and CDR2 (germline): SEHNR, FQNEAQ (reference sequence). Trimming at V came to 5 bases and at J to 2 bases, leaving 12 bases not matched to a gene. CDR3 DNA sequence: TGTGCCAGCAGCCAGCGGCCTAGCGGGGGGCCCTCCACAGATACGCAGTATTTT. Translating gives CASSQRPSGGPSTDTQYF. The whole variable domain, filled in from reference TRBV7-9 and TRBJ2-3, reads DTGVSQNPRHKITKRGQNVTFRCDPISEHNRLYWYRQTLGQGPEFLTYFQNEAQLEKSRLLSDRFSAERPKGSFSTLEIQRTEQGDSAMYLCASSQRPSGGPSTDTQYFGPGTRLTVL.

The rearrangement links TRBV7-8 to TRBJ2-7; the D gene is possibly TRBD2 (5 bases). Trimming removed 1 base at V and 6 bases at J, with 7 bases between. The CDR3 length is 12 residues. Germline CDR1 and CDR2: SGHVS and FQNEAQ. The CDR3 DNA sequence: TGTGCCAGCAGCTTAGACCGGGGCGAGCAGTACTTC. Translating it yields CASSLDRGEQYF.

This chain joins TRBV5-6 and TRBJ1-4; TRBD1 is a possible D gene (6 bases). V dropped 1 base and J dropped 7 bases, with 17 bases sitting between them. The CDR3 is 16 amino acids. Per the germline V gene, CDR1 is SGHDT and CDR2 is YYEEEE. CDR3 protein: CASSLLGATLGEKLFF. The CDR3 coding sequence is TGTGCCAGCAGCTTGCTGGGGGCTACGCTGGGTGAAAAACTGTTTTTT.

This rearrangement joins TRBV19 to TRBJ2-3; tentatively, D is TRBD2 (5 bases). The length of the CDR3 is 14 residues. V gave up 5 bases and J gave up 2 bases, with 11 bases separating them. Germline V gene sequence: CDR1 LNHDA, CDR2 SQIVND (reference sequence). The CDR3 coding sequence is TGTGCCAGTAGTTCCACGGGGTACACAGATACGCAGTATTTT. Translated, it gives CASSSTGYTDTQYF.

The chain is built from TRBV24-1 and TRBJ2-1, with no clear D. V lost 6 bases, J lost 0 bases, and 8 bases lay in between. This CDR3 contains 14 residues. Germline-derived CDR1 and CDR2 are KGHDR and SFDVKD. This CDR3 is CATSSRSSYNEQFF. The CDR3 DNA reads TGTGCCACCAGTAGTCGGAGCTCCTACAATGAGCAGTTCTTC.

The V call is TRBV13, the J call TRBJ1-6; D is perhaps TRBD1 (5 bases). Trimming removed 2 bases at V and 10 bases at J, with 15 bases between. This CDR3 has 15 residues. The germline gives CDR1 PRHDT, CDR2 FYEKMQ (reference sequence). The CDR3 region has the DNA TGTGCCAGCAGCTTAACTGGGTCCGGGGGATCACCCCTCCACTTT. Translating gives CASSLTGSGGSPLHF.

The J gene is TRBJ1-2, the V gene TRBV29-1; a weak D match, TRBD1 (5 bases). This CDR3 comprises 13 residues. Deletions cut 6 bases from V and 3 bases from J, with 14 bases between. The germline V gene has CDR1 SQVTM and CDR2 ANQGSEA. Here the CDR3 reads CSVILTAYYGYTF. CDR3 DNA sequence: TGCAGCGTGATATTGACAGCCTACTATGGCTACACCTTC.